This T cell receptor beta chain was captured in a study of memory CD4+ T cells and cytomegalovirus serostatus. The CDR3 is made up of 18 amino acids. The germline CDR1 and CDR2 sequences are SGHRS and YFSETQ. V lost 1 base and J lost 0; bases outside the gene matches: 9. This clone was picked up a small number of times. Sequencing was performed with immunoSEQ multiplex PCR; in TCRdb, only in-frame clones are kept and a portion is missing. The sample shows under 55,000 clones, around four fifths of them seen only once. Single viable CD3+CD4+CD8-CD45RO+ cells were sorted as the memory CD4+ T cells. Donors' CMV status reflects serum IgG against pp150, pp28, p38, p52. After thawing, CD4+ T cells were positively selected.

This clonotype was sampled from an adult in good health and CMV-seropositive. Sequenced sample: memory CD4+ T cells from blood. This sequence joins TRBV5-1 and TRBJ2-7, with TRBD2 identical over 11 bases. The CDR3 DNA follows: TGCGCCAGCAGCTTGTGGCCTAGCGGGAGGACCAGCTCCTACGAGCAGTACTTC. Encoded protein: CASSLWPSGRTSSYEQYF.